This T cell receptor beta chain was observed in a study of blood T cell repertoires in COVID-19. Study as a whole: Nucleic acid was either cDNA or gDNA, and it came from T cells, B-cell-depleted T cells, or PBMCs.

V trimming: 4 bases; J trimming: 6 bases; junction bases outside the gene matches: 5. Germline values: CDR1 SGHRS, CDR2 YFSETQ. The CDR3 contains 14 residues. In the authors' methods: Estimated nucleated cell counts came from reference gene primer amplification. Some clones are missing from TCRdb's copy, which holds only in-frame ones; the method was immunoSEQ multiplex PCR. That table is the source of V, J and clone size, and D and trimming were worked out from the DNA. The table includes fewer than 120,000 clones, 70% to 90% detected once. This TCR was sampled from a woman between 50 and 59 years old with acute or convalescent COVID-19. The sequencing sample was made of peripheral blood. This chain joins TRBV5-1 and TRBJ1-3, with 9 positions matching TRBD1. The chain's CDR3 is CASSEQGAINTIYF. The CDR3 coding sequence is TGCGCCAGCAGCGAACAGGGGGCCATAAACACCATATATTTT.